Described below is a single T cell receptor (beta chain) sequence and its context. The sample originates from a study of T-cell reconstitution after alpha-beta-depleted transplantation in children. A TCRbeta library incorporating unique molecular identifiers was prepared. Via MiXCR, TCRdb re-called the PCR reads, giving one row per CDR3 protein. The sample consists of 170,000 or so distinct CDR3 sequences, around 6.8% of them appearing once. After removal of 4 bases from V and 1 base from J, the junction contained 4 bases not matched to a gene. Germline lookup yields CDR1 SGHRS and CDR2 YFSETQ. This CDR3 is 15 amino acids long.

Sequenced material: PBMCs from the stem cell graft donor, taken from the stem cell graft. The sequence was collected from a human donor who donated a stem cell graft to a child with Wiskott-Aldrich syndrome. The J gene is TRBJ2-1, the V gene TRBV5-1, with 8 bases fitting TRBD1. This chain's CDR3 is CASSLDRASYNEQFF. The CDR3 coding sequence is TGCGCCAGCAGCCTGGACAGGGCATCCTACAATGAGCAGTTCTTC.